A single sample is the source of the 29 T cell receptor beta chains below, sequenced in a study of cytotoxic CD8 clonotypes in ibrutinib-treated CLL. Clones were sequenced by immunoSEQ multiplex PCR, and TCRdb holds only the in-frame ones, with some missing. The sample consists of some 170,000 clones, around nine tenths of them appearing once. The sequencing here drew on PBMCs, taken at disease progression, from a patient treated with ibrutinib. Every receptor here comes from a human donor with chronic lymphocytic leukemia.

This sequence joins TRBV11-3 and TRBJ2-7; D is uncertain. CDR3 length equals 15 residues. CDR1 is SGHNT, CDR2 YENEEA, per germline. Trimming stripped 5 bases from V and 4 bases from J, with 18 bases between. The CDR3 DNA is TGTGCCAGCAGCCCCGAGAGTGTCAGGAGATACGAGCAGTACTTC. Its translation is CASSPESVRRYEQYF. Full variable domain (missing parts from reference TRBV11-3 and TRBJ2-7): EAGVVQSPRYKIIEKKQPVAFWCNPISGHNTLYWYLQNLGQGPELLIRYENEEAVDDSQLPKDRFSAERLKGVDSTLKIQPAELGDSAVYLCASSPESVRRYEQYFGPGTRLTVT.

A single count supports this clone. The chain joins TRBV19 to TRBJ2-7; TRBD2 matches at 9 bases. Germline loops: CDR1 LNHDA, CDR2 SQIVND (reference sequence). The CDR3 totals 14 residues. Trimming took 2 bases from V and 7 from J; bases not matched to a gene: 6. The CDR3, as DNA: TGTGCCAGTAGTATAATAGCGGGAGCCCTTGAGCAGTACTTC. Protein: CASSIIAGALEQYF. Variable domain in full (rest from reference TRBV19 and TRBJ2-7): DGGITQSPKYLFRKEGQNVTLSCEQNLNHDAMYWYRQDPGQGLRLIYYSQIVNDFQKGDIAEGYSVSREKKESFPLTVTSAQKNPTAFYLCASSIIAGALEQYFGPGTRLTVT.

V usage is TRBV27 and J usage is TRBJ2-1; possibly TRBD1 for D (6 bases). The CDR3 has 14 amino acids. Germline V lookup: CDR1 MNHEY, CDR2 SMNVEV (reference sequence). The germline V and J ends were trimmed by 2 bases and 8 bases, with 13 bases remaining between them. This CDR3 reads CASSLGQFSDEQFF. DNA of the CDR3: TGTGCCAGCAGTTTAGGACAGTTTTCCGATGAGCAGTTCTTC.

The rearrangement uses TRBV18 and TRBJ1-2, with a tentative D call TRBD1 (6 bases). The V gene's germline CDR1 is KGHSH and CDR2 LQKENI. CDR3 length equals 16 residues. V lost 6 bases and J 5 bases, leaving 22 bases between the germline ends. CDR3 protein: CASSPGTALTGYGYTF. The CDR3 DNA sequence: TGTGCCAGCTCGCCCGGGACCGCACTCACAGGGTATGGCTACACCTTC.

The chain recombines TRBV28 with TRBJ2-7, with D perhaps matching TRBD2 (5 bases). Trimming took off 8 bases at V and 2 bases at J, with 7 bases between the two ends. The CDR3 loop spans 11 amino acids. Germline V gene data show CDR1 as MDHEN and CDR2 as SYDVKM. CDR3 protein: CASGLAYEQYF. The CDR3, as DNA: TGTGCCAGCGGACTGGCCTACGAGCAGTACTTC.

This chain links TRBV7-6 with TRBJ1-1; maybe TRBD1 (6 bases). There are 13 residues in the CDR3. The V and J ends lost 5 bases and 1 base respectively, with 8 bases between them. Per the germline V gene, CDR1 is SGHVS and CDR2 is FNYEAQ. In DNA, the CDR3 is TGTGCCAGCAGCAGGACAGCGAACACTGAAGCTTTCTTT. Translation gives CASSRTANTEAFF.

The chain uses TRBV25-1 and TRBJ1-2, with D unclear. Trimming removed 3 bases from V and 11 bases from J, with 7 bases in between. Germline V gene data show CDR1 as MGHDK and CDR2 as SYGVNS. This CDR3 is built from 10 residues. The CDR3 spells CASSDLGYTF. DNA of the CDR3: TGTGCCAGCAGTGACCTTGGGTACACCTTC.

The J gene is TRBJ2-7, the V gene TRBV5-1, with D possibly called TRBD1 or TRBD2 (5 bases each). V lost 4 bases and J 0 bases, leaving 14 bases between the germline ends. CDR1 and CDR2 (germline): SGHRS, YFSETQ. The CDR3 totals 15 residues. The CDR3, as DNA: TGCGCCAGCAGCCGGACCGGGACCTACTCCTACGAGCAGTACTTC. Amino acid sequence: CASSRTGTYSYEQYF.

V gene TRBV5-1 combines with J gene TRBJ1-3; D remains unclear. There are 11 residues in the CDR3. V was pared by 4 bases and J by 3 bases, with 2 bases between. CDR1 and CDR2 (germline): SGHRS, YFSETQ. Here the CDR3 DNA reads TGCGCCAGCAGCAGTGGAAACACCATATATTTT. Protein product: CASSSGNTIYF.

The chain is built from TRBV11-2 and TRBJ2-1; D perhaps matches TRBD2 (5 bases). The CDR3 is 12 amino acids. V was cut by 5 bases and J by 15 bases, with 17 bases left in between. Per the germline V gene, CDR1 is SGHAT and CDR2 is FQNNGV. The CDR3 DNA follows: TGTGCCAGCAGCGCTGGACTTTCGGTTACGTTCTTC. It encodes CASSAGLSVTFF.

The genes are TRBV7-3 and TRBJ2-2; 9 positions agree with TRBD1. The V segment lost 2 bases and the J segment 6 bases; nucleotides outside the gene matches: 7. CDR1 is SGHTA and CDR2 is FQGTGA in the germline V gene. CDR3 length: 16 residues. The CDR3 sequence is CASSLVGQGAPGELFF. Written as DNA, the CDR3 is TGTGCCAGCAGCTTAGTGGGACAGGGTGCCCCCGGGGAGCTGTTTTTT.

The rearrangement links TRBV7-6 to TRBJ1-2; no firm D call. Germline CDR1 SGHVS, CDR2 FNYEAQ. The CDR3 has 14 residues. Trimming removed 0 bases at V and 4 bases at J, with 9 bases between. The CDR3 reads CASSLAAAAYGYTF. The CDR3 DNA reads TGTGCCAGCAGCTTAGCAGCAGCGGCCTATGGCTACACCTTC. The entire variable domain, with the rest obtained from reference TRBV7-6 and TRBJ1-2, is as follows: GAGVSQSPRYKVTKRGQDVALRCDPISGHVSLYWYRQALGQGPEFLTYFNYEAQQDKSGLPNDRFSAERPEGSISTLTIQRTEQRDSAMYRCASSLAAAAYGYTFGSGTRLTVV.

The chain is built from TRBV12-2 and TRBJ1-2; the DNA was not used to check the table's D call, TRBD1. TRBV12-2 is tagged as a pseudogene. The CDR3 totals 18 residues. The CDR3 sequence: CASRLSRLGQGTLYGYTF. As DNA, the CDR3 is TGTGCAAGTCGCTTAAGTCGACTGGGACAGGGGACTCTCTATGGCTACACCTTC.

V gene TRBV5-6 combines with J gene TRBJ1-4, with D perhaps matching TRBD1 (5 bases). CDR1 is SGHDT and CDR2 is YYEEEE in the germline V gene. Trimming removed 4 bases from V and 5 bases from J, with 15 bases in between. This CDR3 has 15 residues. CDR3 in DNA: TGTGCCAGCAGCCTGGGGGGACTCTCGAATGAAAAACTGTTTTTT. Protein: CASSLGGLSNEKLFF. Looking up the rest from reference TRBV5-6 and TRBJ1-4 gives the full variable domain: DAGVTQSPTHLIKTRGQQVTLRCSPKSGHDTVSWYQQALGQGPQFIFQYYEEEERQRGNFPDRFSGHQFPNYSSELNVNALLLGDSALYLCASSLGGLSNEKLFFGSGTQLSVL.

On this clone itself: At one end the junction does not follow the germline gene, possibly because of a read error. J is TRBJ2-2 and V is TRBV30; D perhaps matches TRBD2 (6 bases). This CDR3 is built from 15 residues. From germline, CDR1 is GTSNPN and CDR2 SVGIG (reference sequence). The CDR3 region has the DNA TGTGTCTGGAGTGTGGGAGGATCGTACACCGGGGAGCTGTTTTTT. Protein: CVWSVGGSYTGELFF.

The rearrangement links TRBV5-4 to TRBJ1-2, with D unresolved. Germline CDR1 reads SGHNT; CDR2 reads YYREEE (reference sequence). Trimming shortened V by 1 base and J by 4 bases, and 14 bases separated the two germline ends. The CDR3 is 15 residues long. CDR3 residues: CASSLFMASAYGYTF. In DNA form, the CDR3 reads TGTGCCAGCAGCTTGTTCATGGCGTCGGCCTATGGCTACACCTTC.

This rearrangement joins TRBV7-9 to TRBJ2-7, with D maybe TRBD1 (6 bases). Germline CDR1 is SEHNR and CDR2 is FQNEAQ (reference sequence). With 5 bases removed from V and 3 bases from J, the gap between germline ends came to 17 bases. This CDR3 spans 15 amino acids. CDR3 in DNA: TGTGCCAGCAGCCACCGACAGGCAAACGTCTACGAGCAGTACTTC. It specifies CASSHRQANVYEQYF.

This chain joins TRBV28 and TRBJ2-3; 9 bases align to TRBD2. This CDR3 spans 17 amino acids. With V trimmed by 6 bases and J by 2 bases, 12 bases remained unmatched. Germline lookup yields CDR1 MDHEN and CDR2 SYDVKM. For the CDR3, the DNA is TGTGCCAGCAGGTCCGCAAAGACTAGCGGAGTCACAGATACGCAGTATTTT. Protein product: CASRSAKTSGVTDTQYF.

CDR3 amino acids: CASSRLQRGSYEQYF. The CDR3 DNA sequence: TGTGCCAGCAGCCGCCTGCAACGGGGCTCCTACGAGCAGTACTTC. The chain has TRBV14 and TRBJ2-7; a weak D match, TRBD2 (5 bases). The germline V gene has CDR1 SGHDN and CDR2 FVKESK. The CDR3 covers 15 residues. V dropped 4 bases and J dropped 0 bases, with 13 bases sitting between them.

The rearrangement joins TRBV7-2 to TRBJ2-2; 9 bases align to TRBD1. Germline assignment: CDR1 SGHTA and CDR2 FQGNSA. J was trimmed by 4 bases and V by 4 bases; bases with no gene match: 4. The CDR3 length is 15 residues. The CDR3 protein is CASSWDRVITGELFF. Written as DNA, the CDR3 is TGTGCCAGCAGCTGGGACAGGGTCATCACCGGGGAGCTGTTTTTT.

V usage is TRBV5-4 and J usage is TRBJ1-4; 12 bases fit TRBD1. The CDR3 has 17 amino acids. Germline V lookup: CDR1 SGHNT, CDR2 YYREEE (reference sequence). The trim removed 4 bases at V and 0 bases at J, leaving 4 bases unmatched. CDR3 DNA: TGTGCCAGCAGCCGGGACAGGGGGCTGTCAACTAATGAAAAACTGTTTTTT. Translated, it gives CASSRDRGLSTNEKLFF.

V and J are TRBV7-9 and TRBJ2-1, with D unclear. There are 17 residues in the CDR3. Germline-derived CDR1 and CDR2 are SEHNR and FQNEAQ (reference sequence). V lost 2 bases and J 1 base, leaving 15 bases between the germline ends. DNA for the CDR3: TGTGCCAGCAGCTTATTATCGGTCGGTCAGTCCTACAATGAGCAGTTCTTC. Translated, it gives CASSLLSVGQSYNEQFF.

The chain uses TRBV7-9 and TRBJ1-4, with D perhaps TRBD1 (6 bases). Per the germline V gene, CDR1 is SEHNR and CDR2 is FQNEAQ (reference sequence). The CDR3 spans 15 residues. Trimming removed 1 base at V and 8 bases at J, with 14 bases between. The CDR3 coding sequence is TGTGCCAGCAGCTTAGTTGGGGGGCCCCAGGAAAAACTGTTTTTT. Amino acids: CASSLVGGPQEKLFF.

The chain recombines TRBV7-6 with TRBJ2-4; 14 bases are a match to TRBD2. CDR1 is SGHVS and CDR2 is FNYEAQ in the germline V gene. V trimming: 1 base; J trimming: 6 bases; junction bases outside the gene matches: 14. The CDR3 covers 20 residues. The CDR3 protein is CASSLERRLAGGPEGNIQYF. For the CDR3, the DNA is TGTGCCAGCAGCTTAGAGAGAAGACTAGCGGGAGGGCCGGAGGGAAACATTCAGTACTTC. Together with reference TRBV7-6 and TRBJ2-4, the CDR3 gives the full variable domain: GAGVSQSPRYKVTKRGQDVALRCDPISGHVSLYWYRQALGQGPEFLTYFNYEAQQDKSGLPNDRFSAERPEGSISTLTIQRTEQRDSAMYRCASSLERRLAGGPEGNIQYFGAGTRLSVL.

The CDR3 reads CASSSAGWANYGYTF. CDR3 sequence (DNA): TGTGCCAGCAGCTCCGCTGGTTGGGCTAACTATGGCTACACCTTC. This chain uses TRBV11-2 with TRBJ1-2; D call uncertain. The ends were cut back, 4 bases at V and 0 bases at J, with 12 bases in the middle. Germline assignment: CDR1 SGHAT and CDR2 FQNNGV. The CDR3 is 15 amino acids.

The chain joins TRBV11-3 to TRBJ2-3; D gene unclear. Trimming removed 2 bases at V and 6 bases at J, with 6 bases between. This CDR3 has 12 residues. In germline, CDR1 is SGHNT, CDR2 YENEEA. DNA for the CDR3: TGTGCCAGCAGCTTACCCCCGGATACGCAGTATTTT. It translates to CASSLPPDTQYF. Variable domain in full (rest from reference TRBV11-3 and TRBJ2-3): EAGVVQSPRYKIIEKKQPVAFWCNPISGHNTLYWYLQNLGQGPELLIRYENEEAVDDSQLPKDRFSAERLKGVDSTLKIQPAELGDSAVYLCASSLPPDTQYFGPGTRLTVL.

The chain links TRBV29-1 to TRBJ1-1; D gene ambiguous. V was trimmed by 4 bases and J by 4 bases, leaving 10 bases between them. There are 12 residues in the CDR3. CDR1 and CDR2 (germline): SQVTM, ANQGSEA. CDR3 in amino acids: CSVVWRATEAFF. CDR3 DNA: TGCAGCGTTGTTTGGAGGGCCACTGAAGCTTTCTTT.

The rearrangement uses TRBV2 and TRBJ1-2; 7 bases map to TRBD1. This CDR3 spans 12 amino acids. The junction had 8 bases not matched to a gene; V was cut back by 7 bases and J by 9 bases. Germline CDR1 SNHLY, CDR2 FYNNEI. Written as DNA, the CDR3 is TGTGCCAGCAATCAGGGGGTCGTTCGCTACACCTTC. It translates to CASNQGVVRYTF.

CDR3 sequence reads: CASSSPKTYEQYF. CDR3 in DNA: TGTGCCAGCAGTTCACCCAAAACCTACGAGCAGTACTTC. This rearrangement joins TRBV6-5 to TRBJ2-7; D not certain. V gave up 4 bases and J gave up 2 bases, with 9 bases separating them. The germline V gene encodes CDR1 MNHEY and CDR2 SVGAGI. The CDR3 extends over 13 amino acids.